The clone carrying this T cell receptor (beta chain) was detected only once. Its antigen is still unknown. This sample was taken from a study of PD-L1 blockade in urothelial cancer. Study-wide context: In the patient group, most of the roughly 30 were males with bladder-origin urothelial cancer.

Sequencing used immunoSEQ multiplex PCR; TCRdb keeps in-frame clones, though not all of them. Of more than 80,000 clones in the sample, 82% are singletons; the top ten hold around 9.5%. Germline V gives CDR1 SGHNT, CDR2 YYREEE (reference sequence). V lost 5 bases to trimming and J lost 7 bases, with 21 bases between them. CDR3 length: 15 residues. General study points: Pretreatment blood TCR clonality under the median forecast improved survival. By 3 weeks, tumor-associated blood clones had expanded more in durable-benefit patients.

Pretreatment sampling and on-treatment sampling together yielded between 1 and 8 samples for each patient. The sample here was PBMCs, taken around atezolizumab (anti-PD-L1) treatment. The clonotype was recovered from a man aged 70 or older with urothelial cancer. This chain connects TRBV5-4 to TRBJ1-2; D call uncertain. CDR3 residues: CASRILGPGGGGYTF. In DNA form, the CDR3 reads TGTGCCAGCAGAATCCTCGGACCGGGAGGAGGTGGCTACACCTTC.